The present entry profiles one T cell receptor beta chain with its context. Antigen unknown. These data are taken from a study of OX40 agonist ivuxolimab in advanced cancers. Across the whole study: Of the participants, about 40% had some prior anti-PD-1, anti-PD-L1 or anti-CTLA-4 therapy, which was allowed.

Between the trimmed V and J ends, which lost 1 base and 6 bases, there was a span of 22 bases. Germline V CDR1 and CDR2: SGHNT, YENEEA. This CDR3 spans 17 amino acids. Some clones are missing from TCRdb's copy, which holds only in-frame ones; the method was immunoSEQ multiplex PCR. The table has over 55,000 clones, roughly three quarters seen once. Findings and limits, study-wide: Both CD4+ and CD8+ T cell populations in blood had undergone clonal expansion by week 6 at 0.1 to 3.0 mg/kg. Low normalized T-cell clonal expansion also characterized some of the nonresponders.

This sequence originates from an adult with an advanced solid tumor such as melanoma, head and neck, liver or kidney cancer. The chain recombines TRBV11-3 with TRBJ2-7; either TRBD1 or TRBD2 may fit D (5 bases each). Specimen: CD4+ or CD8+ T cells sorted from blood, collected in a trial of the OX40 agonist ivuxolimab. CDR3 in amino acids: CASSLGLRTSYGSEQYF. The CDR3 DNA reads TGTGCCAGCAGCTTAGGGTTGCGGACAAGCTATGGGAGCGAGCAGTACTTC.